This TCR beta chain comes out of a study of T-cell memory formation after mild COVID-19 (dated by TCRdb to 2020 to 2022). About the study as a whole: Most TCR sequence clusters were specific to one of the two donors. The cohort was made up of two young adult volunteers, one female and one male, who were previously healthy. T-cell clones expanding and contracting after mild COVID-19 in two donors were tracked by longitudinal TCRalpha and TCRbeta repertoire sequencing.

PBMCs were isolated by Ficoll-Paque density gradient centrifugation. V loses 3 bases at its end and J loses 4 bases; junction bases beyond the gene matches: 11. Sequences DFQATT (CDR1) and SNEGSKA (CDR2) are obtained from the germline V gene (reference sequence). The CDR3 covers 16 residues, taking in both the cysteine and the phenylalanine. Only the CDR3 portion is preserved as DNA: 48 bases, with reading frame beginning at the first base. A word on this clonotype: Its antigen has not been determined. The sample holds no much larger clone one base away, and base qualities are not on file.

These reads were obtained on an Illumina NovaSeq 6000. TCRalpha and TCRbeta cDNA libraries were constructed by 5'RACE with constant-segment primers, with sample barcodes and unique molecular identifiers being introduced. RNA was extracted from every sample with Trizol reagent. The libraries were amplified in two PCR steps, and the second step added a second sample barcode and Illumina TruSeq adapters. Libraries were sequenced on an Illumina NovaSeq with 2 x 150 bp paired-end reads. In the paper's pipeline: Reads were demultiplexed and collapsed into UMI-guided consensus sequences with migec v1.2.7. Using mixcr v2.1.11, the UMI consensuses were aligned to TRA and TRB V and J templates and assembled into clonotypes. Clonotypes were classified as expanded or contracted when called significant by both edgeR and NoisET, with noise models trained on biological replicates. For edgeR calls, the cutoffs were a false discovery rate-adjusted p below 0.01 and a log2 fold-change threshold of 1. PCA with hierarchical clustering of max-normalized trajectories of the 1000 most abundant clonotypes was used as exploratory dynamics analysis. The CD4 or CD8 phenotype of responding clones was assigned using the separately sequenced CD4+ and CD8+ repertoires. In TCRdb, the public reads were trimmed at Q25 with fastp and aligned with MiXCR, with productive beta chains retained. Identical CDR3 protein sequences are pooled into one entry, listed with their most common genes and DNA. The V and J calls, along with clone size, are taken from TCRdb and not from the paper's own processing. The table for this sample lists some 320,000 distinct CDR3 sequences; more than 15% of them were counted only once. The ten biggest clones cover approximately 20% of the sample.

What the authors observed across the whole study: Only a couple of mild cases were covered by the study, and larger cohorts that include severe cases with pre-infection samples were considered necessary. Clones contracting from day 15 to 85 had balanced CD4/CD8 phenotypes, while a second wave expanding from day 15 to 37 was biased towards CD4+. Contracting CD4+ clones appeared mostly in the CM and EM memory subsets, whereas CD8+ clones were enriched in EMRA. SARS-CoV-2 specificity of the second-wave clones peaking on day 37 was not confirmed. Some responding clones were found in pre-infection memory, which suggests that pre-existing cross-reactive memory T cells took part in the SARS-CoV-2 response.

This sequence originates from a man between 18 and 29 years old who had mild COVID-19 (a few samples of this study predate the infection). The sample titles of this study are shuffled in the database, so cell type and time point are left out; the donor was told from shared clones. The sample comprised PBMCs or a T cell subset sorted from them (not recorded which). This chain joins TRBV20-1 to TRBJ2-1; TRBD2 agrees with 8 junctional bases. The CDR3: CSASLTGGPRYNEQFF. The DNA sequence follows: TGCAGTGCTAGCCTCACGGGGGGGCCGAGGTACAATGAGCAGTTCTTC.